The text below deals with one T cell receptor (beta chain). Sequenced by immunoSEQ multiplex PCR; TCRdb stores in-frame clones only, minus some. Among about 39,000 clones, approximately 84% were seen once, and the ten largest hold around 15%. This specimen comes from a study of blood T cell repertoires in COVID-19. Study summary: Sample material is recorded as cDNA or gDNA derived from T cells, B-cell-depleted T cells, or PBMCs.

V was cut by 2 bases and J by 2 bases, with 16 bases left in between. Germline CDR1 LNHDA, CDR2 SQIVND (reference sequence). This CDR3 region has 17 residues. The chain combines TRBV19 with TRBJ1-3, with D uncertain. The specimen sequenced was peripheral blood. This sequence originates from a man in his fifties or sixties with active or convalescent COVID-19. The CDR3 nucleotides are TGTGCCAGTAGTATATCCTTCTTCACTGGGCCTGGAAACACCATATATTTT. Its translation: CASSISFFTGPGNTIYF.